This TCR beta chain was recovered during a study of shared clonotypes between healthy human individuals. About the research overall: Each donor's CD4 naive and CD4 memory cells filled three plates apiece, CD8 naive two, and CD8 memory one. Findings of the study overall: Clonotype sharing across several donors was observed for approximately 5% of naive CD4 clonotypes.

Terminally differentiated effector memory CD45RA+ cells were left out of the naive CD8 fraction, which was CD45RO-negative and positively selected for CCR7. Turning to this clone: Its specificity is not known.

Only in-frame clones appear in the TCRdb table, and some are missing; sequencing was by immunoSEQ multiplex PCR. The table records around 650,000 clones, 90% to 97% of them present only once. The germline V gene encodes CDR1 MDHEN and CDR2 SYDVKM. V lost 7 bases, J lost 0 bases, and 10 bases lay in between. The CDR3 totals 14 residues. The receptor was derived from a woman between 25 and 40 years old in good health. Sequencing input: naive CD8+ T cells sorted from blood. The chain employs TRBV28 and TRBJ1-3; D might be TRBD1 (5 bases). In DNA, the CDR3 is TGTGCCAGCATCCGCACAGGCTCTGGAAACACCATATATTTT. Protein sequence: CASIRTGSGNTIYF.